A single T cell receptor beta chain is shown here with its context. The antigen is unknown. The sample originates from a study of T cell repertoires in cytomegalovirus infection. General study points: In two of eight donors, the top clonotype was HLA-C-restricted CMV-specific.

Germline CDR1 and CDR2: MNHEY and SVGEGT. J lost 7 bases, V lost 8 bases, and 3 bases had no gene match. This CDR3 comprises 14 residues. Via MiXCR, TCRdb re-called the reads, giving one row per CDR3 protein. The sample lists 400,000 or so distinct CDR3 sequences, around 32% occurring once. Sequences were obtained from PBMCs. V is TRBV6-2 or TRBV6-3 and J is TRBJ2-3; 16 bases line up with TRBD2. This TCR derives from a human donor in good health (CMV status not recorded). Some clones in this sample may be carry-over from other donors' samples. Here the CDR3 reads CASGTSGGANTQYF. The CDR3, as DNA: TGTGCCAGCGGGACTAGCGGGGGGGCAAATACGCAGTATTTT.